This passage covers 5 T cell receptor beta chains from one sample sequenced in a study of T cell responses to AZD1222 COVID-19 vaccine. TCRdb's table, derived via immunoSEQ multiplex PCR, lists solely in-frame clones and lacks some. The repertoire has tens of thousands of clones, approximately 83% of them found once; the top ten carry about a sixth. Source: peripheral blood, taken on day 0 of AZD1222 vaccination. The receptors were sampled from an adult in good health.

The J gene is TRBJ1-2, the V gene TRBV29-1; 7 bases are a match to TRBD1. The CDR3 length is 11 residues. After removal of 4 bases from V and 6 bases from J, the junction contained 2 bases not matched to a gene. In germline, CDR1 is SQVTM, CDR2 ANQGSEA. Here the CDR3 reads CSVATGDGYTF. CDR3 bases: TGCAGCGTTGCTACAGGGGATGGCTACACCTTC.

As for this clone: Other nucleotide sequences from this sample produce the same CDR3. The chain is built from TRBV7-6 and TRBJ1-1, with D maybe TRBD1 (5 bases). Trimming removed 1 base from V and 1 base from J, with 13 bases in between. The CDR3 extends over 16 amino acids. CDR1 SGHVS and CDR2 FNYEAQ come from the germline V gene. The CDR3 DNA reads TGTGCCAGCAGCTTAGGCGTCGGGGGGGGGAACACTGAAGCTTTCTTT. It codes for CASSLGVGGGNTEAFF.

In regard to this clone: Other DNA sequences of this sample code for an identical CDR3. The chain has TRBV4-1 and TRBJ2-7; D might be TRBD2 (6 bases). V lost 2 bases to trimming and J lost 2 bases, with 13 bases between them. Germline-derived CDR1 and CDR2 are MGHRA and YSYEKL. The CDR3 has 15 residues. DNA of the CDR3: TGCGCCAGCAGCCAACTTCCGGGGGAGACCTACGAGCAGTACTTC. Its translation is CASSQLPGETYEQYF.

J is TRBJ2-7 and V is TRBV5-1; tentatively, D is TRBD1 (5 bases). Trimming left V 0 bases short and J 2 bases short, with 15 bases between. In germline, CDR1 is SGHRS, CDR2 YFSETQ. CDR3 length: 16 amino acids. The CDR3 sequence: CASSLEDTRGAYEQYF. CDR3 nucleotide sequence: TGCGCCAGCAGCTTGGAGGACACTCGAGGCGCCTACGAGCAGTACTTC.

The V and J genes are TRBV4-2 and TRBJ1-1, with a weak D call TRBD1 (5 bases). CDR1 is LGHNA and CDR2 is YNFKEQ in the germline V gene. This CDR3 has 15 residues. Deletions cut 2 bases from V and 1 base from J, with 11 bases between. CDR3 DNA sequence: TGTGCCAGCAGCCAACAAGCGGGGGAGAACACTGAAGCTTTCTTT. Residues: CASSQQAGENTEAFF.